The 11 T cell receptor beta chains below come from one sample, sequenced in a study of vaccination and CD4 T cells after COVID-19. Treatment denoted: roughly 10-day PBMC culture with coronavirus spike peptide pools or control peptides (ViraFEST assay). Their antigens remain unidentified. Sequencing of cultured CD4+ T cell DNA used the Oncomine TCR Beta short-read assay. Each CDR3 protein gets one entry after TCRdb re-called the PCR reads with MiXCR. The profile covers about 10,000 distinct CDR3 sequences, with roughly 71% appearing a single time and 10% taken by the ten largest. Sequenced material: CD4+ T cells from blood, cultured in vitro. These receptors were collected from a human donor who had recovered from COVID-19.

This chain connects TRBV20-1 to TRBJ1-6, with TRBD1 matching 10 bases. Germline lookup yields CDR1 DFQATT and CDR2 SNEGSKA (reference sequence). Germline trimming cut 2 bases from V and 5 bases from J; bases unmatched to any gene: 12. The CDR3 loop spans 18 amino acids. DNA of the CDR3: TGCAGTGCTAGACCCCGGGACAGGGGATATCCTCATAATTCACCCCTCCACTTT. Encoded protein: CSARPRDRGYPHNSPLHF.

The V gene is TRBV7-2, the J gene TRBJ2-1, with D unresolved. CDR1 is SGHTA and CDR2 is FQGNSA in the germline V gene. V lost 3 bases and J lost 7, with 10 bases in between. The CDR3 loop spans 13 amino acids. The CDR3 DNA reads TGTGCCAGCAGCTTCTCTTGGGGTAATGAGCAGTTCTTC. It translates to CASSFSWGNEQFF.

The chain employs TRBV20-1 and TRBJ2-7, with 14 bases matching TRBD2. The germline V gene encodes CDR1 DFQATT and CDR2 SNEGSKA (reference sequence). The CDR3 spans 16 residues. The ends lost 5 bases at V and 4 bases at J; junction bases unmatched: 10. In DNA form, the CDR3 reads TGCAGTGCTCCAGGACTAGCGGGAGGATCTTCGTACGAGCAGTACTTC. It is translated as CSAPGLAGGSSYEQYF.

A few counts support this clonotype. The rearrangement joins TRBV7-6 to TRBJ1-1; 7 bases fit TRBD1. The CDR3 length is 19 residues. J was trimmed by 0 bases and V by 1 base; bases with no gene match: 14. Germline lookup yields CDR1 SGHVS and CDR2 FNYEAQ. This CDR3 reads CASSLVDVSGDSMNTEAFF. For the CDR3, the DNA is TGTGCCAGCAGCTTAGTCGACGTCAGCGGGGACAGCATGAACACTGAAGCTTTCTTT.

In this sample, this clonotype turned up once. CDR3 DNA sequence: TGCAGTGCTAGAGTTACAGGGGGGAACACTGAAGCTTTCTTT. The encoded protein is CSARVTGGNTEAFF. This chain uses TRBV20-1 with TRBJ1-1; TRBD1 agrees at 8 bases. Trimming cost V 1 base and J 1 base; bases outside gene matches: 2. This CDR3 region has 14 residues. Germline V gene lookup returns CDR1 DFQATT and CDR2 SNEGSKA (reference sequence).

The CDR3 region is CAWSVRVRAGANVLTF. For the CDR3, the DNA is TGTGCCTGGAGTGTACGAGTCCGGGCTGGGGCCAACGTCCTGACTTTC. V usage is TRBV30 and J usage is TRBJ2-6, with D unresolved. Trimming removed 0 bases at V and 2 bases at J, with 11 bases between. Germline CDR1 reads GTSNPN; CDR2 reads SVGIG (reference sequence). The CDR3 extends over 16 amino acids.

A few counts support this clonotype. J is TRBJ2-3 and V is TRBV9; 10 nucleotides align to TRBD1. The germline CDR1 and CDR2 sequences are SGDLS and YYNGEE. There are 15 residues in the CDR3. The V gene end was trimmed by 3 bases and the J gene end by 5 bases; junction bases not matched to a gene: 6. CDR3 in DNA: TGTGCCAGCAGCGCCGGGACAGGGGCTATAGATACGCAGTATTTT. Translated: CASSAGTGAIDTQYF.

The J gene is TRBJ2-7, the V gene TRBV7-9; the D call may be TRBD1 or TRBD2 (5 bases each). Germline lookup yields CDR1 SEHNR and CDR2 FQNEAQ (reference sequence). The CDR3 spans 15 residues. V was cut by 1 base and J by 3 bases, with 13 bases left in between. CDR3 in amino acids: CASSLGSGRSYEQYF. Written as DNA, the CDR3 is TGTGCCAGCAGCTTAGGCTCGGGACGGAGCTACGAGCAGTACTTC.

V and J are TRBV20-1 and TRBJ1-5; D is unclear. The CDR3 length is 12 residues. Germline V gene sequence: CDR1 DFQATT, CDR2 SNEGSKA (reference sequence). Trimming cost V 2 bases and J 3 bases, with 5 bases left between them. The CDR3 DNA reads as TGCAGTGCTAGACGGACCAATCAGCCCCAGCATTTT. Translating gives CSARRTNQPQHF.

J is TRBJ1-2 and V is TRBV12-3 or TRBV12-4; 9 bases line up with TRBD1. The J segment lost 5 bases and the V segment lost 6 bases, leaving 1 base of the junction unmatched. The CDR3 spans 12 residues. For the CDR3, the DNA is TGTGCCAGCAGCGGACAGGGGTATGGCTACACCTTC. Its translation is CASSGQGYGYTF.

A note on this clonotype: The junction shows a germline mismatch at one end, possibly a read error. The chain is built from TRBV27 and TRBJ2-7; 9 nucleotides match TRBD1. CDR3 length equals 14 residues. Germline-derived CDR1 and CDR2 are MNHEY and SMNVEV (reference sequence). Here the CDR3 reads CAGSLGQGFGEQYF. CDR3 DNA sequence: TGTGCCGGCAGTCTAGGACAGGGGTTCGGCGAGCAGTACTTC.